The clone carrying this T cell receptor beta chain was seen a handful of times. The antigen is not known. This entry is derived from a study of CD8 T cells in ankylosing spondylitis. Study observations and caveats: Peripheral blood held disease-linked clones only at relatively low frequency, and these were CD8+. Characteristic of ankylosing spondylitis blood, it appeared, was a TCR beta motif comprising about eight highly homologous variants.

Each TCR beta library was made by quantitative 5'-RACE that incorporated molecular barcodes. TCRdb passed the 5' RACE reads through MiXCR, listing each CDR3 protein once. The table has 250,000 to 350,000 distinct CDR3 sequences, 20% seen once; the top ten hold roughly 8%. Germline V lookup: CDR1 MNHEY, CDR2 SMNVEV (reference sequence). The germline V and J ends were trimmed by 4 bases and 4 bases, with 17 bases remaining between them. The CDR3 is 16 amino acids. Sequences were obtained from blood, either unsorted or a sorted T cell fraction (not recorded which). The sequence was collected from a male donor with ankylosing spondylitis or in good health (not recorded which). The V and J genes are TRBV27 and TRBJ2-1; D is uncertain. The CDR3, as DNA: TGTGCCAGCAGTTCTATGGGTACAGCTGTATACAATGAGCAGTTCTTC. It specifies CASSSMGTAVYNEQFF.